What follows are 21 T cell receptor beta chains derived from one specimen sequenced in a study of response to subunit inactivated influenza vaccine. Using its own MiXCR run on the RT-PCR reads, TCRdb lists one record per CDR3 protein. The sample contains 500,000 to 600,000 distinct CDR3 sequences, about 7.6% of which appear only once. The specimen comprised PBMCs from blood, sampled less than 30 months after vaccination. The receptors come from a man aged 50 to 69 who received an inactivated influenza vaccine.

This clonotype was counted between two and nine times. The chain recombines TRBV7-9 with TRBJ1-1, with 9 positions matching TRBD1. Germline V gene sequence: CDR1 SEHNR, CDR2 FQNEAQ (reference sequence). The CDR3 has 17 amino acids. Unmatched junction bases numbered 8, after V lost 0 bases and J lost 3 bases. CDR3 nucleotides: TGTGCCAGCAGCTTAGCGGACAGGGGAGGCGCCGACACTGAAGCTTTCTTT. Its protein product is CASSLADRGGADTEAFF.

V and J are TRBV30 and TRBJ1-6; D is possibly TRBD1 (6 bases). The V and J ends lost 2 bases and 8 bases respectively, with 16 bases between them. This CDR3 contains 15 residues. From germline, CDR1 is GTSNPN and CDR2 SVGIG (reference sequence). CDR3 nucleotides: TGTGCCTGGAGTTATCGGACAGCGAGGGATTCACCCCTCCACTTT. Protein product: CAWSYRTARDSPLHF.

The V gene is TRBV5-5, the J gene TRBJ2-2; TRBD2 is a possible D gene (5 bases). Germline lookup yields CDR1 SGHKS and CDR2 YYEKEE (reference sequence). The CDR3 is made up of 14 amino acids. V was trimmed by 0 bases and J by 7 bases, leaving 10 bases between them. The CDR3 sequence is CASSLEGAFGELFF. CDR3 nucleotides: TGTGCCAGCAGCTTGGAGGGAGCTTTCGGGGAGCTGTTTTTT.

This clonotype was seen only a few times. This chain uses TRBV10-3 with TRBJ2-2; D not resolved. The V gene lost 7 bases and the J gene lost 3 bases, with 9 bases spanning the gap. The length of the CDR3 is 13 residues. Germline CDR1 is ENHRY and CDR2 is SYGVKD. The DNA of the CDR3 is TGTGCCATCAAGCAGTCCGACACCGGGGAGCTGTTTTTT. This encodes CAIKQSDTGELFF.

This clonotype was counted many times. This chain links TRBV28 with TRBJ2-7; D is undetermined. The germline V gene has CDR1 MDHEN and CDR2 SYDVKM. The CDR3 is 17 residues long. Trimming cost V 4 bases and J 7 bases, with 26 bases left between them. The CDR3 DNA is TGTGCCAGCAGTTACCCCGGCCGAGGTCTTAAGCTCGTGGAGCAGTACTTC. Protein sequence: CASSYPGRGLKLVEQYF.

This clonotype was counted at least ten times. This chain links TRBV28 with TRBJ2-7; no firm D call. Trimming took off 3 bases at V and 2 bases at J, with 8 bases between the two ends. This CDR3 spans 13 amino acids. Germline assignment: CDR1 MDHEN and CDR2 SYDVKM. CDR3 in amino acids: CASSFGTTYEQYF. Written as DNA, the CDR3 is TGTGCCAGCAGTTTCGGCACCACCTACGAGCAGTACTTC.

This clonotype was seen at least ten times. The rearrangement joins TRBV3-1 to TRBJ2-5; the D gene is possibly TRBD1 (5 bases). The CDR3 has 11 amino acids. The V end was cut by 9 bases, the J end by 5 bases, with 10 bases between. Germline V gene sequence: CDR1 LGHDT, CDR2 YNNKEL (reference sequence). The CDR3 DNA reads as TGTGCCAGTAGACAGTCCGAGACCCAGTACTTC. Its translation: CASRQSETQYF.

This clonotype has just a few counts. DNA of the CDR3: TGTGCCAGCAGAAGACCCTTCACTGGGCGGGAGTACAATGAGCAGTTCTTC. Its protein product is CASRRPFTGREYNEQFF. V and J are TRBV6-1 and TRBJ2-1, with TRBD2 matching 7 bases. This CDR3 is 17 amino acids long. Unmatched junction bases numbered 15, after V lost 6 bases and J lost 4 bases. Germline CDR1 MNHNS, CDR2 SASEGT.

The table lists this clonotype with many counts. The rearrangement links TRBV11-3 to TRBJ2-3, with D tentatively TRBD1 (9 bases). This CDR3 has 18 residues. The V end lost 0 bases, the J end lost 1 base, and 17 bases lay between the germline ends. Germline V gene lookup returns CDR1 SGHNT and CDR2 YENEEA. CDR3 residues: CASSLEVAGQGGTDTQYF. The CDR3 bases are TGTGCCAGCAGCTTAGAGGTAGCGGGACAGGGTGGCACAGATACGCAGTATTTT.

The genes are TRBV18 and TRBJ2-5; the match to TRBD2 covers 10 bases. The CDR3 runs 16 residues. The germline CDR1 and CDR2 sequences are KGHSH and LQKENI. With V trimmed by 3 bases and J by 2 bases, 6 bases remained unmatched. The CDR3 DNA reads as TGTGCCAGCTCACCTCGACTAGCGGGCCTTCAAGAGACCCAGTACTTC. It translates to CASSPRLAGLQETQYF.

The rearrangement links TRBV5-6 to TRBJ2-1; 14 bases map to TRBD2. The CDR3 runs 16 residues. After removal of 4 bases from V and 8 bases from J, the junction contained 8 bases not matched to a gene. Per the germline V gene, CDR1 is SGHDT and CDR2 is YYEEEE. The CDR3 region is CASSPRLAGGPHEQFF. As DNA, the CDR3 is TGTGCCAGCAGCCCTCGACTAGCGGGAGGGCCGCATGAGCAGTTCTTC.

This clonotype was counted a few times. V is TRBV3-1 and J is TRBJ2-3; D not resolved. Germline V gives CDR1 LGHDT, CDR2 YNNKEL (reference sequence). V dropped 4 bases and J dropped 2 bases, with 22 bases sitting between them. The CDR3 length is 18 residues. CDR3 coding DNA: TGTGCCAGCAGCCCCAATCTAGGGCGGTCTGGCGACACAGATACGCAGTATTTT. Amino acids: CASSPNLGRSGDTDTQYF.

This clonotype was counted between two and nine times. The chain uses TRBV20-1 and TRBJ2-7, with D perhaps given as TRBD1 or TRBD2 (6 bases each). Germline loops: CDR1 DFQATT, CDR2 SNEGSKA (reference sequence). V was pared by 6 bases and J by 4 bases, with 13 bases between. The CDR3 contains 12 residues. CDR3 sequence reads: CSANGGLYEQYF. CDR3 coding DNA: TGCAGTGCCAATGGGGGGCTGTACGAGCAGTACTTC.

This clonotype was seen a few times. This chain uses TRBV3-1 with TRBJ2-4; D is ambiguous. The CDR3 covers 15 residues. Trimming cost V 6 bases and J 0 bases, with 12 bases left between them. Germline CDR1 is LGHDT and CDR2 is YNNKEL (reference sequence). CDR3 coding DNA: TGTGCCAGCAGGGACGCGGCGGTAGCCAAAAACATTCAGTACTTC. Amino acids: CASRDAAVAKNIQYF.

CDR3 nucleotides: TGTGCCATCAGTGCGGGAGTTTCCAGGGGGCTCTTCTACGAGCAGTACTTC. Protein sequence: CAISAGVSRGLFYEQYF. J is TRBJ2-7 and V is TRBV10-3; 8 bases are shared with TRBD1. The CDR3 loop spans 17 amino acids. V was pared by 4 bases and J by 3 bases, with 14 bases of the junction left unmatched. The germline V gene has CDR1 ENHRY and CDR2 SYGVKD.

This clonotype was seen more than once but under ten times. The V call is TRBV10-3, the J call TRBJ2-7, with D perhaps TRBD1 (5 bases). V dropped 2 bases and J dropped 3 bases, with 14 bases sitting between them. CDR3 size: 15 residues. CDR1 and CDR2 (germline): ENHRY, SYGVKD. The CDR3 sequence: CAISEAQEIYYEQYF. As DNA, the CDR3 is TGTGCCATCAGTGAGGCACAGGAGATCTACTACGAGCAGTACTTC.

This clonotype was observed at least ten times. CDR3 in DNA: TGTGCCAGCAGCTTTTTAGCGGGGGGGACCACAGATACGCAGTATTTT. This encodes CASSFLAGGTTDTQYF. The chain combines TRBV7-9 with TRBJ2-3; 11 bases line up with TRBD2. CDR1 is SEHNR, CDR2 FQNEAQ, per germline (reference sequence). V lost 3 bases and J lost 2; bases outside the gene matches: 4. There are 16 residues in the CDR3. Complete variable domain (other parts from reference TRBV7-9 and TRBJ2-3): DTGVSQNPRHKITKRGQNVTFRCDPISEHNRLYWYRQTLGQGPEFLTYFQNEAQLEKSRLLSDRFSAERPKGSFSTLEIQRTEQGDSAMYLCASSFLAGGTTDTQYFGPGTRLTVL.

This chain connects TRBV7-7 to TRBJ2-5; D may be TRBD1 (5 bases). CDR1 SSHAT and CDR2 FNYEAQ come from the germline V gene (reference sequence). V lost 4 bases to trimming and J lost 4 bases, with 13 bases between them. The CDR3 consists of 14 residues. The CDR3 loop reads CASSYQGSGETQYF. The CDR3 DNA sequence: TGTGCCAGCAGCTATCAGGGTTCTGGAGAGACCCAGTACTTC. The whole variable domain, remainder taken from reference TRBV7-7 and TRBJ2-5, is GAGVSQSPRYKVTKRGQDVTLRCDPISSHATLYWYQQALGQGPEFLTYFNYEAQPDKSGLPSDRFSAERPEGSISTLTIQRTEQRDSAMYRCASSYQGSGETQYFGPGTRLLVL.

This clonotype was seen ten or more times. In DNA, the CDR3 is TGTGCCGCGAAGGCTAGCGGGCCCAACACAGATACGCAGTATTTT. It is translated as CAAKASGPNTDTQYF. The V gene is TRBV10-3, the J gene TRBJ2-3; 8 bases map to TRBD2. The CDR3 covers 15 residues. The junction had 12 bases not matched to a gene; V was cut back by 11 bases and J by 2 bases. From germline, CDR1 is ENHRY and CDR2 SYGVKD.

About this clonotype itself: Since a much larger clone is just one base distant, this may be a read error. The rearrangement uses TRBV5-6 and TRBJ1-1; D possibly corresponds to TRBD1 (6 bases). The CDR3 consists of 15 residues. CDR1 and CDR2 from the germline V gene are SGHDT and YYEEEE. Trimming left V 2 bases short and J 1 base short, with 12 bases between. Here the CDR3 DNA reads TGTGCCAGCAGCTTTGCCGACAGGAAGAACACTGAAGCTTTCTTT. It translates to CASSFADRKNTEAFF. The full variable domain, completed using reference TRBV5-6 and TRBJ1-1, is DAGVTQSPTHLIKTRGQQVTLRCSPKSGHDTVSWYQQALGQGPQFIFQYYEEEERQRGNFPDRFSGHQFPNYSSELNVNALLLGDSALYLCASSFADRKNTEAFFGQGTRLTVV.

This clonotype was recorded once. J is TRBJ1-1 and V is TRBV7-9, with 9 bases aligning to TRBD1. Germline lookup yields CDR1 SEHNR and CDR2 FQNEAQ (reference sequence). Trimming at V came to 5 bases and at J to 3 bases, leaving 4 bases not matched to a gene. The CDR3 extends over 14 amino acids. The CDR3 protein is CASSPRQGDTEAFF. The DNA for the CDR3 is TGTGCCAGCAGCCCGCGACAGGGGGACACTGAAGCTTTCTTT.